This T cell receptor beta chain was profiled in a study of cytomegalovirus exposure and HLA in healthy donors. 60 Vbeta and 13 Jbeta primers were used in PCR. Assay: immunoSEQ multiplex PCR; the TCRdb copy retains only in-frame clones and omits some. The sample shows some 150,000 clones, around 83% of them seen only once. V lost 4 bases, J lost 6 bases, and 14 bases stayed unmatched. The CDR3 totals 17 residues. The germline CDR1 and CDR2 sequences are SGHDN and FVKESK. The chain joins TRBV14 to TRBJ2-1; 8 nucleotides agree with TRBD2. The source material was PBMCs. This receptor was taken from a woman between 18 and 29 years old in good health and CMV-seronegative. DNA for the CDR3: TGTGCCAGCAGCCCGTTACGGGGACTAGTATTTCTCAATGAGCAGTTCTTC. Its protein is CASSPLRGLVFLNEQFF.